One T cell receptor beta chain is described in this entry. Germline V gene lookup returns CDR1 SGHTA and CDR2 FQGNSA. V shed 1 base, J shed 0 bases, and the junction held 1 base outside the gene matches. This CDR3 is built from 15 residues. In the source study's methods: Amplification of reference gene primers was used by the study to estimate nucleated cell counts. Data came from immunoSEQ multiplex PCR; TCRdb stores just in-frame clones and leaves some out. That table gives V, J and clone size, and the DNA gave D and trimming. The sample lists some 150,000 clones, more than 75% occurring once. The entry originates in a study of blood T cell repertoires in COVID-19. Study overall: Italy, Spain and the United States were the sources of the convalescent and acute COVID-19 samples. Sample material is recorded as cDNA or gDNA derived from T cells, B-cell-depleted T cells, or PBMCs.

This sequence joins TRBV7-2 and TRBJ2-7; 9 bases agree with TRBD2. Sequencing was carried out using peripheral blood. This sequence originates from an elderly woman with acute or convalescent COVID-19. The CDR3 loop is CASSLGSGGSYEQYF. For the CDR3, the DNA is TGTGCCAGCAGCTTAGGTAGCGGGGGCTCCTACGAGCAGTACTTC. Combining the CDR3 with reference TRBV7-2 and TRBJ2-7 gives the whole variable domain GAGVSQSPSNKVTEKGKDVELRCDPISGHTALYWYRQSLGQGLEFLIYFQGNSAPDKSGLPSDRFSAERTGGSVSTLTIQRTQQEDSAVYLCASSLGSGGSYEQYFGPGTRLTVT.